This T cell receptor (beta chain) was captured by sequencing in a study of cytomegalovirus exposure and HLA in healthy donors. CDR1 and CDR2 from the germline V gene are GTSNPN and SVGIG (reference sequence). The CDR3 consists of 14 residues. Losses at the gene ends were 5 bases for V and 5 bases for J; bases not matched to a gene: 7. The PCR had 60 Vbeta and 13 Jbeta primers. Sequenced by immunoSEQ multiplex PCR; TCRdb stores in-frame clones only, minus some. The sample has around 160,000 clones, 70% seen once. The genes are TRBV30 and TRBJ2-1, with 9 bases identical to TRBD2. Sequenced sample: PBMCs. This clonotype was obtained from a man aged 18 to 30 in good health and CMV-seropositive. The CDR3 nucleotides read TGTGCCTGGGGCGAACTAGCGGGTCACAATGAGCAGTTCTTC. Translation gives CAWGELAGHNEQFF.